This T cell receptor beta chain stems from a study of blood T cell repertoires in COVID-19. Study context: The United States, Italy and Spain were the sources of the acute and convalescent COVID-19 samples. Sources were T cells, B-cell-depleted T cells, or PBMCs; the material itself was cDNA or gDNA.

From germline, CDR1 is MDHEN and CDR2 SYDVKM. Losses at the gene ends were 7 bases for V and 8 bases for J; bases not matched to a gene: 8. The CDR3 loop spans 14 amino acids. In the original analysis: From reference gene primer amplification, estimates of nucleated cell counts were derived. The method was immunoSEQ multiplex PCR; TCRdb's version includes in-frame clones alone and lacks a portion of them. The V and J calls and the clone size are those of that table, but D and trimming were determined from the DNA. The profile covers roughly 300,000 clones, with around 88% appearing a single time and 1.6% taken by the ten largest.

The material sequenced was peripheral blood. This TCR was recovered from a woman aged 45-59 years with acute or convalescent COVID-19. The chain joins TRBV28 to TRBJ1-4, with 9 positions matching TRBD1. CDR3 region: CASKRDRVQEKLFF. The DNA for the CDR3 is TGTGCCAGCAAAAGGGACAGGGTACAGGAAAAACTGTTTTTT. The variable domain in full, completed from reference TRBV28 and TRBJ1-4, reads DVKVTQSSRYLVKRTGEKVFLECVQDMDHENMFWYRQDPGLGLRLIYFSYDVKMKEKGDIPEGYSVSREKKERFSLILESASTNQTSMYLCASKRDRVQEKLFFGSGTQLSVL.